Given below is one T cell receptor (beta chain) in context. Its antigen is unidentified. For TCR beta libraries, roughly 1.9 micrograms of genomic DNA were obtained from cryopreserved PBMCs. Only in-frame clones appear in the TCRdb table, and some are missing; sequencing was by immunoSEQ multiplex PCR. The sample consists of some 120,000 clones, 84% of them appearing once. V dropped 4 bases and J dropped 0; count of bases not matched to a gene: 7. The CDR3 contains 16 residues. Germline assignment: CDR1 SGDLS and CDR2 YYNGEE. These data belong to a study of cytotoxic CD8 clonotypes in ibrutinib-treated CLL. In the study overall: The samples contained 250,000 to 300,000 productive templates on average. They also contained an average of about 90,000 productive rearrangements. Study results and caveats: Clonotypes that were public were uncommon, and they contracted or stayed stable on treatment.

The J gene is TRBJ2-1, the V gene TRBV9, with 7 bases fitting TRBD2. The clonotype comes from a human donor with chronic lymphocytic leukemia. Sequences were derived from PBMCs, sampled after 24 months of ibrutinib treatment. CDR3 coding DNA: TGTGCCAGCAGCCCTAGGACTAGTCCCTCCTACAATGAGCAGTTCTTC. It encodes CASSPRTSPSYNEQFF.